This T cell receptor (beta chain) came from a study of CD8 T cells in Susac syndrome (dated by TCRdb to the late 2010s). Turning to the overall study: Whether CD8+ T cell activation and differentiation in Susac syndrome was antigen driven was tested using repertoire sequencing. Study-level results and caveats: The number of individuals in the TCR sequencing and HLA analysis was acknowledged as relatively small.

On this clonotype: Its target antigen remains unknown. No much larger clone exists at a distance of one base, and base qualities are not known.

RNA was extracted with the RNeasy kit and roughly 0.45 to 1 ug was reverse transcribed using random hexamers. TCR beta CDR3 regions were amplified with the immunoSEQ multiplex PCR assay covering 54 Vbeta and 13 Jbeta segments. PCR amplification bias was corrected by using a synthetic template baseline for primer optimization and computational correction. Under the source paper's analysis protocol: Reads were annotated to V, D and J genes per IMGT and analyzed with immunoSEQ Analyzer, keeping only productive sequences. Clonality was computed as one minus Shannon entropy normalized by log2 of the number of productive unique sequences. Public and private clones were assessed among the 100 most prevalent clones of each patient and control. Clones were defined as Susac-specific when absent from the healthy and MS cohorts, from fewer than 1,300 published viral clones and from other ImmuneACCESS disease sequences. TCRdb reworked the public reads: Q25 trimming with fastp, MiXCR clone assembly, productive beta chains retained. Here each entry gathers all rows of one CDR3 protein and keeps the most common genes and DNA. TCRdb assigned the V and J calls; the authors' analysis was not used. Within this sample are about 250,000 distinct CDR3 sequences, with approximately 92% of them counted one time only. Clones ranked in the top ten supply approximately 0.072% of the sample.

Peripheral blood CD8+ and CD4+ T cells from healthy donors, Susac syndrome patients and multiple sclerosis patients were profiled using high-throughput TCR beta sequencing. The multiple sclerosis controls were treatment-naive patients whose relapsing-remitting disease, either stable or active, fulfilled the revised McDonald criteria. Bulk CD8+ and CD4+ T cells were purified by magnetic negative isolation, while CD8+ TEMRA cells were enriched using FACS. Blood was collected in EDTA tubes and processed within 24 hours, with PBMCs isolated through density gradient centrifugation. PBMCs intended for TCR sequencing were cryopreserved in liquid nitrogen and thawed later in a water bath at 37 degrees C. The sorted or isolated CD4+, CD8+ and CD8+ TEMRA cells had a purity of 90% or higher. Its CDR3 holds 16 amino acids, cysteine through phenylalanine. The entry retains the CDR3 DNA only, 48 bases that are in frame from base 1. Germline trimming amounts to 8 bases on V and 4 bases on J, with 16 as the count of junction bases outside the gene matches.

This sequence was found in a human donor with multiple sclerosis. In this chain, TRBV12-3 or TRBV12-4 is recombined with TRBJ2-5, with 7 central nucleotides matching TRBD1. The material sequenced was CD4+ T cells from PBMCs. The DNA is TGTGCCAGCGCTTATGCCTCAGGGGGAGAACGAGAGACCCAGTACTTC. Translation gives CASAYASGGERETQYF.